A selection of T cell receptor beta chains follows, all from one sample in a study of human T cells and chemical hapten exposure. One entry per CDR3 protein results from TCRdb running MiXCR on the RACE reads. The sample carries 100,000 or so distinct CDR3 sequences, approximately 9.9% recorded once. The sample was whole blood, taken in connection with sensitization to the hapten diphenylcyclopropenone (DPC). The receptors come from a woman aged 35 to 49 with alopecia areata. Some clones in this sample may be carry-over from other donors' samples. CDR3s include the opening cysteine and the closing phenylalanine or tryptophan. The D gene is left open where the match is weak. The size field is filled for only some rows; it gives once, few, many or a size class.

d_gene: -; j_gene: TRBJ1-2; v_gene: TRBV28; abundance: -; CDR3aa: CASSPGGWNGYTF; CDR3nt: TGTGCCAGCAGTCCGGGGGGATGGAATGGCTACACCTTC
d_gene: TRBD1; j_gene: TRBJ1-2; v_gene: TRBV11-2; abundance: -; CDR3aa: CASSLDRATGDGYTF; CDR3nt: TGTGCCAGCAGCTTAGACCGAGCGACAGGGGATGGCTACACCTTC
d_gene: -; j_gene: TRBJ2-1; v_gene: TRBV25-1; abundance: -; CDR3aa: CASSVLLEQFF; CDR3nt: TGTGCCAGCAGTGTCCTACTCGAGCAGTTCTTC
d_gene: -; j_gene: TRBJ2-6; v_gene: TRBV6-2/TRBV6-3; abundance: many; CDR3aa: CASGEGFGVLTF; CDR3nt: TGTGCCAGCGGCGAGGGCTTTGGCGTCCTGACTTTC
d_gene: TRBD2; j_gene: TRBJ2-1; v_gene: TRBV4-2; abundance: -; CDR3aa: CASSPGLAGVGSTYNEQFF; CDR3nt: TGTGCCAGCAGCCCGGGACTAGCGGGGGTGGGGTCAACATACAATGAGCAGTTCTTC
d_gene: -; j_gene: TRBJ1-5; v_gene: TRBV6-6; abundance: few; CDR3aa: CASSWGQPQHF; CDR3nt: TGTGCCAGCAGTTGGGGCCAGCCCCAGCATTTT
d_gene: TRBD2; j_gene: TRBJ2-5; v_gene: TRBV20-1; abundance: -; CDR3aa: CSARESNGRGETQYF; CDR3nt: TGCAGTGCTAGAGAGTCCAACGGGAGGGGGGAGACCCAGTACTTC
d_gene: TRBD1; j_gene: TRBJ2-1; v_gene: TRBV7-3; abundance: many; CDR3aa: CASSFHRPGTAYNEQFF; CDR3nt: TGTGCCAGCAGCTTTCACAGACCCGGGACAGCGTACAATGAGCAGTTCTTC
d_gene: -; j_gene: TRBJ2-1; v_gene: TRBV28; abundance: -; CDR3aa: CASRVPDPYNEQFF; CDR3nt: TGTGCCAGCAGGGTTCCAGACCCCTACAATGAGCAGTTCTTC
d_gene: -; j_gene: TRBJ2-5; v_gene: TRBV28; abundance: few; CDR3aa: CASSSPTVTETQYF; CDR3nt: TGTGCCAGCAGTTCACCGACTGTTACAGAGACCCAGTACTTC
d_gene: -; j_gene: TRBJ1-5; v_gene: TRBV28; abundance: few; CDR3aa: CASSLNQPQHF; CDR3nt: TGTGCCAGCAGTTTGAACCAGCCCCAGCATTTT
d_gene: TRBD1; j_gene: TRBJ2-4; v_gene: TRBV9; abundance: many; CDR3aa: CASSAGAGTGVNIQYF; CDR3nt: TGTGCCAGCAGCGCTGGCGCCGGGACAGGGGTGAACATTCAGTACTTC
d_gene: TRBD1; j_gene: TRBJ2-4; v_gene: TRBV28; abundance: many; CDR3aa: CASSSQAQGSKNIQYF; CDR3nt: TGTGCCAGCAGCTCCCAAGCACAGGGGTCCAAAAACATTCAGTACTTC
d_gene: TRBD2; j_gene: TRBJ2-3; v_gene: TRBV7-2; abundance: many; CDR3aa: CASSPHPLAGGTDTQYF; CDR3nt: TGTGCCAGCAGCCCCCACCCTCTAGCGGGGGGCACAGATACGCAGTATTTT
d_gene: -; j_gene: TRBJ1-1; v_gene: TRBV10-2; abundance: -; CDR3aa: CASRKGLTEAFF; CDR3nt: TGCGCCAGCCGGAAGGGTTTAACTGAAGCTTTCTTT
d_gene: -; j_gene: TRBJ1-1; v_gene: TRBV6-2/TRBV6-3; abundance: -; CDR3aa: CASCLGTEAFF; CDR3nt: TGTGCCAGCTGCCTGGGCACTGAAGCTTTCTTT
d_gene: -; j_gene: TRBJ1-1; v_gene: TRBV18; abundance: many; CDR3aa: CASSPQGLNTEAFF; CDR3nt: TGTGCCAGCTCACCCCAAGGACTGAACACTGAAGCTTTCTTT
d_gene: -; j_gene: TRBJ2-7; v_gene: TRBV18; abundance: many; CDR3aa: CASSLQTTQTFSYEQYF; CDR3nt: TGTGCCAGCTCACTACAGACGACCCAGACCTTCTCCTACGAGCAGTACTTC
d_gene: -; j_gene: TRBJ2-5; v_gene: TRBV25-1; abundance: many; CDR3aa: CASSPAGQETQYF; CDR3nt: TGTGCCAGCAGCCCCGCGGGACAAGAGACCCAGTACTTC
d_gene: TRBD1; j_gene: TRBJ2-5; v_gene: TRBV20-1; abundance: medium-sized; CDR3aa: CSARTGEFQETQYF; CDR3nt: TGCAGTGCCAGGACAGGGGAATTCCAAGAGACCCAGTACTTC
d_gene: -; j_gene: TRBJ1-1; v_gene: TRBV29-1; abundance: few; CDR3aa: CSVVIQLDTEAFF; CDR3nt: TGCAGCGTTGTCATCCAGCTAGACACTGAAGCTTTCTTT
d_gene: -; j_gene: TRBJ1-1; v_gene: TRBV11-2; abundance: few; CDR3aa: CASSLRGLSNTEAFF; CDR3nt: TGTGCCAGCAGCTTGAGGGGTTTATCGAACACTGAAGCTTTCTTT
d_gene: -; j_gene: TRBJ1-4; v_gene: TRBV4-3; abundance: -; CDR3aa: CASSLQGFSIQREKLFF; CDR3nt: TGCGCCAGCAGCCTACAGGGTTTTTCGATTCAACGTGAAAAACTGTTTTTT
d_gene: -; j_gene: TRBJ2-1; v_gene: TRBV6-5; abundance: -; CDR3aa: CASSYSHGRGEQFF; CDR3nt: TGTGCCAGCAGTTACTCGCATGGACGGGGCGAGCAGTTCTTC
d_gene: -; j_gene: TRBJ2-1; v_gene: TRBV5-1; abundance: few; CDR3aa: CASSLESPKLLNEQFF; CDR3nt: TGCGCCAGCAGCTTGGAGAGTCCCAAACTCCTCAATGAGCAGTTCTTC
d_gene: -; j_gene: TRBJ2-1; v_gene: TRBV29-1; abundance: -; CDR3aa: CSVLTPSSYNEQFF; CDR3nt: TGCAGCGTTTTGACTCCGAGCTCCTACAATGAGCAGTTCTTC
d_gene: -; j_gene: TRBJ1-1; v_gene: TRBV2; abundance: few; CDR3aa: CASSDPGSRTEAFF; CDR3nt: TGTGCCAGCAGTGATCCAGGGTCGCGAACTGAAGCTTTCTTT
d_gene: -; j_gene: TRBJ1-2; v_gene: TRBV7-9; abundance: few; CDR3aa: CASSSTVNYGYTF; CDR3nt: TGTGCCAGCAGCTCGACAGTGAACTATGGCTACACCTTC
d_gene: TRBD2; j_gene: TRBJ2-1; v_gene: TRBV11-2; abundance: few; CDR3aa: CASSHGTSEFF; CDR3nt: TGTGCCAGCAGCCACGGGACTAGCGAGTTCTTC
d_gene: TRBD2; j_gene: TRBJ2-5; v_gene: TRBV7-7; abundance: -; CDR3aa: CASSLKAGGPGTQYF; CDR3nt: TGTGCCAGCAGCTTAAAAGCGGGAGGGCCAGGGACCCAGTACTTC
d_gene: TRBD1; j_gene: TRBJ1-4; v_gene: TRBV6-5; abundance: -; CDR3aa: CASSSATGNEKLFF; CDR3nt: TGTGCCAGCAGTTCCGCGACAGGGAATGAAAAACTGTTTTTT
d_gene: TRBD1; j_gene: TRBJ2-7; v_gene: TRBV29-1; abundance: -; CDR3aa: CSVADRAYEQYF; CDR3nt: TGCAGCGTTGCGGACAGGGCCTACGAGCAGTACTTC
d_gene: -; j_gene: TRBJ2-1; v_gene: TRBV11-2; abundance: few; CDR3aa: CASSIESGKGNEQFF; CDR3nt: TGTGCCAGCAGCATAGAATCGGGTAAGGGGAATGAGCAGTTCTTC
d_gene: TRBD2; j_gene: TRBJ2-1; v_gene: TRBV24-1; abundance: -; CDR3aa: CATSDRTSGRLNEQFF; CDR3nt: TGTGCCACCAGTGATCGGACTAGCGGGAGGTTGAATGAGCAGTTCTTC
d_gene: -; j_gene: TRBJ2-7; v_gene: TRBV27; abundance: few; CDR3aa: CASSFRRGPSYEQYF; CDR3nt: TGTGCCAGCAGTTTCCGGCGGGGGCCTTCCTACGAGCAGTACTTC
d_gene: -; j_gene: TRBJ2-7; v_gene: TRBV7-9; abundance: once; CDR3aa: CAGSIEGRAYEQYF; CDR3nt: TGTGCCGGCAGCATCGAGGGCCGGGCCTACGAGCAGTACTTC
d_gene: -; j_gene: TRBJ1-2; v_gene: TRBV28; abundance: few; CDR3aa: CASRKGAYGYTF; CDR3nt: TGTGCCAGCAGGAAAGGGGCCTATGGCTACACCTTC
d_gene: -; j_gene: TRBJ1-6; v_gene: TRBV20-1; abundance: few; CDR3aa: CSAPQGSVNSPLHF; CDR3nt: TGCAGTGCCCCCCAGGGTTCGGTTAATTCACCCCTCCACTTT
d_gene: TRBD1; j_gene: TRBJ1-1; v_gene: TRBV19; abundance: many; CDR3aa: CATLTGETRTTEAFF; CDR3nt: TGTGCCACCCTTACAGGGGAGACACGGACCACTGAAGCTTTCTTT
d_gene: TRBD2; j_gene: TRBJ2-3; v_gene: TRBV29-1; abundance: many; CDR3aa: CSVGGRLLTDTQYF; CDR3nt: TGCAGCGTTGGCGGGAGGCTTCTCACAGATACGCAGTATTTT
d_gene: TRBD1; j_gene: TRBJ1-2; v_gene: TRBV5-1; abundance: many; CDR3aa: CASSLGSGQAYGYTF; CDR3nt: TGCGCCAGCAGCTTGGGGTCGGGACAGGCGTATGGCTACACCTTC
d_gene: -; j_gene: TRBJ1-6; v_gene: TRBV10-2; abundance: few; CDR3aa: CASIDATSNNSPLHF; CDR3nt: TGCGCCAGCATTGACGCGACATCCAATAATTCACCCCTCCACTTT
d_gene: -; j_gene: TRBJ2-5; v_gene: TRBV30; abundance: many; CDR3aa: CAWSVQSAEETQYF; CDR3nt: TGTGCCTGGAGTGTACAGAGCGCGGAAGAGACCCAGTACTTC
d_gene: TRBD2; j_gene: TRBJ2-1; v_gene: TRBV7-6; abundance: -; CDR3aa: CASSVAGDSYNEQFF; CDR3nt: TGTGCCAGCAGCGTAGCGGGCGACTCCTACAATGAGCAGTTCTTC
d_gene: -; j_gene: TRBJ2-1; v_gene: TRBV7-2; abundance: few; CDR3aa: CASSRDSRGYNEQFF; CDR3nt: TGTGCCAGCAGCCGGGACTCCCGGGGATACAATGAGCAGTTCTTC
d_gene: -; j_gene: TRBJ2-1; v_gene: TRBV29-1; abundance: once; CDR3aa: CSVETPGTEQFF; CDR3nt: TGCAGCGTTGAAACCCCCGGGACAGAGCAGTTCTTC
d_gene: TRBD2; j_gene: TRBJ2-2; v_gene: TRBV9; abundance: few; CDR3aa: CASSVAPSGGGGTGELFF; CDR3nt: TGTGCCAGCAGCGTAGCGCCCAGCGGGGGGGGCGGCACCGGGGAGCTGTTTTTT
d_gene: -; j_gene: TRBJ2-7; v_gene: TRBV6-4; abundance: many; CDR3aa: CASRKDRSSYEQYF; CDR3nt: TGTGCCAGCAGAAAGGACCGAAGCTCCTACGAGCAGTACTTC
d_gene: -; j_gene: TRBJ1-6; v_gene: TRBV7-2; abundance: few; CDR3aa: CASSLQHLAVDSPLHF; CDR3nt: TGTGCCAGCAGCTTACAGCATCTGGCCGTGGATTCACCCCTCCACTTT
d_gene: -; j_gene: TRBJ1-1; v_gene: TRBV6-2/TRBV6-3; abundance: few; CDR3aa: CASHTGGGLNTEAFF; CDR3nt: TGTGCCAGCCATACCGGGGGAGGACTGAACACTGAAGCTTTCTTT
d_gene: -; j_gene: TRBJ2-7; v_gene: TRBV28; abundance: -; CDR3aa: CASSLRADYEQYF; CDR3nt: TGTGCCAGCAGTTTAAGGGCAGACTACGAGCAGTACTTC